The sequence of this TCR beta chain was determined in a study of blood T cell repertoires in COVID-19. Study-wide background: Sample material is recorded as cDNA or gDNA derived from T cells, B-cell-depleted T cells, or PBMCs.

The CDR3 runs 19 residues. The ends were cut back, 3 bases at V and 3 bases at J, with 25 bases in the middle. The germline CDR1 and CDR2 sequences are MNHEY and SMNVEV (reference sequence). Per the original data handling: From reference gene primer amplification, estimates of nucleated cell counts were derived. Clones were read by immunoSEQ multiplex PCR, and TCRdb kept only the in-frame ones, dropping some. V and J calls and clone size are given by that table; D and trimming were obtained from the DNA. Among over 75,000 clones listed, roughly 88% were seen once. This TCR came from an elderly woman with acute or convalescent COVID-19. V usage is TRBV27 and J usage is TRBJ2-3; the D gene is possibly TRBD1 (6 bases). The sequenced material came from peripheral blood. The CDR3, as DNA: TGTGCCAGCAGTTTGTTTGGGACACGGAACCCAATGCGTACAGATACGCAGTATTTT. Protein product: CASSLFGTRNPMRTDTQYF.